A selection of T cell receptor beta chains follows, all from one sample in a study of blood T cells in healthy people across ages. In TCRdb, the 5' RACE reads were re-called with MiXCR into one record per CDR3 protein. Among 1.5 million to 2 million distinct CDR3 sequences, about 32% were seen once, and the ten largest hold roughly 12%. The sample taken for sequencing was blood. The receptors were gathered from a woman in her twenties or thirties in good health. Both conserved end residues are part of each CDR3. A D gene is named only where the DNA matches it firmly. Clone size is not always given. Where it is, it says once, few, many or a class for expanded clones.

CDR3 protein: CASSPTPSGIDEQYF
CDR3 DNA: TGTGCCAGCAGTCCGACGCCTAGCGGGATCGACGAGCAGTACTTC
J gene: TRBJ2-7
V gene: TRBV28
D gene: TRBD2
clone size: few

CDR3 protein: CSARDGDRAISFF
CDR3 DNA: TGCAGTGCTAGAGATGGGGACAGGGCTATATCTTTCTTT
J gene: TRBJ1-1
V gene: TRBV20-1
D gene: TRBD1
clone size: .

CDR3 protein: CAISERSGGGAGDTQYF
CDR3 DNA: TGTGCCATCAGTGAGCGTAGTGGCGGGGGGGCCGGAGATACGCAGTATTTT
J gene: TRBJ2-3
V gene: TRBV10-3
D gene: TRBD2
clone size: .

CDR3 protein: CASSLPATGTEQFF
CDR3 DNA: TGTGCCAGCAGCTTACCTGCCACAGGGACCGAGCAGTTCTTC
J gene: TRBJ2-1
V gene: TRBV11-2
D gene: .
clone size: .

CDR3 protein: CASSQVAKSTDTQYF
CDR3 DNA: TGTGCCAGCAGCCAAGTTGCCAAGAGCACAGATACGCAGTATTTT
J gene: TRBJ2-3
V gene: TRBV3-1
D gene: .
clone size: .

CDR3 protein: CASSQVSSGRPHEQYF
CDR3 DNA: TGCGCCAGCAGCCAAGTTAGTAGCGGGAGACCCCACGAGCAGTACTTC
J gene: TRBJ2-7
V gene: TRBV4-1
D gene: TRBD2
clone size: many

CDR3 protein: CSASFLTDTQYF
CDR3 DNA: TGCAGTGCTAGTTTTCTAACAGATACGCAGTATTTT
J gene: TRBJ2-3
V gene: TRBV20-1
D gene: .
clone size: few

CDR3 protein: CSVEEYLGLEHEQFF
CDR3 DNA: TGCAGCGTTGAAGAGTATCTGGGACTGGAACATGAGCAGTTCTTC
J gene: TRBJ2-1
V gene: TRBV29-1
D gene: .
clone size: .

CDR3 protein: CASSQSGLAGGGYEQYF
CDR3 DNA: TGTGCCAGCAGCCAGTCGGGACTAGCGGGAGGGGGCTACGAGCAGTACTTC
J gene: TRBJ2-7
V gene: TRBV3-1
D gene: TRBD2
clone size: .

CDR3 protein: CASSLVTEGGYGYTF
CDR3 DNA: TGCGCCAGCAGCTTGGTGACAGAAGGAGGCTATGGCTACACCTTC
J gene: TRBJ1-2
V gene: TRBV5-1
D gene: .
clone size: .

CDR3 protein: CSAAQHANYGYTF
CDR3 DNA: TGCAGTGCCGCCCAACACGCTAACTATGGCTACACCTTC
J gene: TRBJ1-2
V gene: TRBV20-1
D gene: .
clone size: .